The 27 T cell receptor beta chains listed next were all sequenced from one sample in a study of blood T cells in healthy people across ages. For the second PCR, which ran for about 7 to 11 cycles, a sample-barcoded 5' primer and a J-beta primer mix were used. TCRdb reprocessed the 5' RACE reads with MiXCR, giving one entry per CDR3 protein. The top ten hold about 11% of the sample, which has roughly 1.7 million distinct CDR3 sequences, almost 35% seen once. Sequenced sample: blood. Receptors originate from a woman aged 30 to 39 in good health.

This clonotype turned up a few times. The CDR3: CASSQVPGGEETQYF. DNA for the CDR3: TGCGCCAGCAGCCAAGTACCCGGGGGGGAAGAGACCCAGTACTTC. The V call is TRBV4-1, the J call TRBJ2-5, with 8 bases that match TRBD2. CDR1 MGHRA and CDR2 YSYEKL come from the germline V gene. The V and J ends lost 1 base and 3 bases, in that order; junction bases with no gene match: 4. This CDR3 is built from 15 residues.

Written as DNA, the CDR3 is TGCGCCAGCAGCTTGAGCGACATGCGTGACGAGCAGTACTTC. Residues: CASSLSDMRDEQYF. The chain uses TRBV5-1 and TRBJ2-7; D unresolved. This CDR3 is 14 amino acids long. CDR1 and CDR2 from the germline V gene are SGHRS and YFSETQ. V dropped 1 base and J dropped 5 bases, with 13 bases sitting between them.

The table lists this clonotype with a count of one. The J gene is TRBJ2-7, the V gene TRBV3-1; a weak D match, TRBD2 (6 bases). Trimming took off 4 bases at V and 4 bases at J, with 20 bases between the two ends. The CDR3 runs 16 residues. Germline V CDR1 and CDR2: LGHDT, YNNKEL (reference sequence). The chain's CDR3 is CASSPRLTRGNYEQYF. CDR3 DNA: TGTGCCAGCAGCCCCAGACTGACACGGGGGAATTACGAGCAGTACTTC.

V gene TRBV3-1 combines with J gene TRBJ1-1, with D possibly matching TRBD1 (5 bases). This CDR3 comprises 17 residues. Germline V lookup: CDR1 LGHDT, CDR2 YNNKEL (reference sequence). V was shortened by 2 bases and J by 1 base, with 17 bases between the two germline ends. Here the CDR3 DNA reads TGTGCCAGCAGCCAACGGACAATCCAGCAGAGGAACACTGAAGCTTTCTTT. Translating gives CASSQRTIQQRNTEAFF.

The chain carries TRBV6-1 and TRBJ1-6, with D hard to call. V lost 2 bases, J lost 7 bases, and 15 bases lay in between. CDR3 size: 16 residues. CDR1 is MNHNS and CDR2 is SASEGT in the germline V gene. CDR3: CASSEIGYMVNSPLHF. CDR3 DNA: TGTGCCAGCAGTGAAATTGGGTACATGGTGAATTCACCCCTCCACTTT.

The CDR3 nucleotides read TGTGCCAGCAGCGATCCAGAGCGGGGGTGGCAAGAGACCCAGTACTTC. Its protein is CASSDPERGWQETQYF. The V gene is TRBV7-3, the J gene TRBJ2-5, with 8 nucleotides matching TRBD2. J gave up 2 bases and V 5 bases, and 10 bases lay outside the gene matches. The germline V gene encodes CDR1 SGHTA and CDR2 FQGTGA. The CDR3 totals 16 residues.

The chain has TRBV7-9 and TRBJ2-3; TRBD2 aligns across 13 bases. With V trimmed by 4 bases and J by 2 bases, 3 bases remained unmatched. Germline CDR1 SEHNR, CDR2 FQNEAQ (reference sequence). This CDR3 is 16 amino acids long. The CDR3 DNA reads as TGTGCCAGCAGCTACGGACTAGCGGGGGACACAGATACGCAGTATTTT. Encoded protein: CASSYGLAGDTDTQYF.

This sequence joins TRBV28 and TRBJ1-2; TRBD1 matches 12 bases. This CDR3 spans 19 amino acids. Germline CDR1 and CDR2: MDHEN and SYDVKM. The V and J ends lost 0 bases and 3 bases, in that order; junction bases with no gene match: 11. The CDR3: CASSLWGQGATDLDYGYTF. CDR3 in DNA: TGTGCCAGCAGTTTATGGGGACAGGGGGCGACGGATTTGGACTATGGCTACACCTTC.

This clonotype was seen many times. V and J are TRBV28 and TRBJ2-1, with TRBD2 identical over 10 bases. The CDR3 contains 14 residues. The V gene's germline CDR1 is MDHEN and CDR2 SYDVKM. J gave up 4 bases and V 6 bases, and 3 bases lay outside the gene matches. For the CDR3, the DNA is TGTGCCAGCAGCCCGACTAGCGGGTACAATGAGCAGTTCTTC. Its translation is CASSPTSGYNEQFF.

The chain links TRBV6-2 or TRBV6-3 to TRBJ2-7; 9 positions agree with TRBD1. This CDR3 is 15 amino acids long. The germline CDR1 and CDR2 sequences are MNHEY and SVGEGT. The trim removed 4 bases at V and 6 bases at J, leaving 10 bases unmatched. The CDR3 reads CASSLPGTGSREQYF. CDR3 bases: TGTGCCAGCAGTTTACCCGGGACAGGGAGCCGCGAGCAGTACTTC.

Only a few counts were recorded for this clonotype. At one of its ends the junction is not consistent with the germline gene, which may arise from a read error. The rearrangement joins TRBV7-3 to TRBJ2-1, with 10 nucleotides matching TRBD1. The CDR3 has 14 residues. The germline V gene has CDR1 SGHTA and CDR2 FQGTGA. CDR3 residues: CASNLTGQGIEQFF. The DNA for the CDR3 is TGTGCCAGCAACTTAACGGGACAGGGGATTGAGCAGTTCTTC.

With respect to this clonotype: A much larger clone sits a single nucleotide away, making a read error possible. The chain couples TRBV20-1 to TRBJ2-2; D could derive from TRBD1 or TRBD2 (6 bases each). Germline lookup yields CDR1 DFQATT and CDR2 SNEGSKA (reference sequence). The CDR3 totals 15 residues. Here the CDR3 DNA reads TGCAGTGCTAGAGATGGAGAGGGGGGCACCGGGGAGCGGTTTTTT. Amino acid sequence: CSARDGEGGTGERFF.

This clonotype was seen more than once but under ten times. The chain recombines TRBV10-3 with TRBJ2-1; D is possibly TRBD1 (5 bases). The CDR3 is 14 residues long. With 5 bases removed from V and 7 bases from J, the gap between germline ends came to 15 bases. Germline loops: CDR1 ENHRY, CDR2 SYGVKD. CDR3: CAISTGGAENEQFF. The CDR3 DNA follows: TGTGCCATCAGTACAGGTGGGGCAGAGAATGAGCAGTTCTTC.

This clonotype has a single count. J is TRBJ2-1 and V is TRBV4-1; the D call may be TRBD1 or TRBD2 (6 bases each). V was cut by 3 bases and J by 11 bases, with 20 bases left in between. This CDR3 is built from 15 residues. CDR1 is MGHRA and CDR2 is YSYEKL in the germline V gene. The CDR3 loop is CASSQPSRGEVQQFF. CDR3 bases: TGCGCCAGCAGCCAGCCTTCAAGGGGGGAAGTCCAGCAGTTCTTC.

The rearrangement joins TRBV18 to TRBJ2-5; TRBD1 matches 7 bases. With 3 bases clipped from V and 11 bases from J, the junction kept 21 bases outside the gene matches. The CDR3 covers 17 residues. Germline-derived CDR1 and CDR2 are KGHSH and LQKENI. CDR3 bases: TGTGCCAGCTCACCGCTCAGTACAGGGGCCCTATTGGTTGAGCAGTACTTC. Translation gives CASSPLSTGALLVEQYF. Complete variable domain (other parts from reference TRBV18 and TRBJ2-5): NAGVMQNPRHLVRRRGQEARLRCSPMKGHSHVYWYRQLPEEGLKFMVYLQKENIIDESGMPKERFSAEFPKEGPSILRIQQVVRGDSAAYFCASSPLSTGALLVEQYFGPGTRLLVL.

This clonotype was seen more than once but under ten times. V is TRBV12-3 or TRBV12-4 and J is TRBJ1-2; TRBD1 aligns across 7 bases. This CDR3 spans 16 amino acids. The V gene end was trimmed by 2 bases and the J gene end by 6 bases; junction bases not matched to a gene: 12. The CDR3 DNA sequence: TGTGCCAGCAGTTTAAGGAAGGGAGGGGGCGTTGATGGCTACACCTTC. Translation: CASSLRKGGGVDGYTF.

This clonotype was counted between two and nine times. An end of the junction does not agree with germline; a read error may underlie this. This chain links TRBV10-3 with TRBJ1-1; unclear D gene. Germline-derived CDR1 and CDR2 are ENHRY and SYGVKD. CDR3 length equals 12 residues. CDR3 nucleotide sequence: TGTGCCATCAGCGAGTGGATGACTGAAGCTTTCTTT. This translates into CAISEWMTEAFF.

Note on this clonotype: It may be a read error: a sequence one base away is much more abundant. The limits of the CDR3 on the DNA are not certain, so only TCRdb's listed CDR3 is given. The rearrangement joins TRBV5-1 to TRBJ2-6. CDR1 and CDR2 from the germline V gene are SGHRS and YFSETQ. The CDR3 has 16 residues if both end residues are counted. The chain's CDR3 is CASSLMVGSGANVLNF.

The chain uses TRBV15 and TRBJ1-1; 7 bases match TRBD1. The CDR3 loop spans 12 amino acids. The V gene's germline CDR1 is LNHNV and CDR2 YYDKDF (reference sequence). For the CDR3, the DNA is TGTGGCATGAACAGGGGTAGCACTGAAGCTTTCTTT. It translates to CGMNRGSTEAFF.

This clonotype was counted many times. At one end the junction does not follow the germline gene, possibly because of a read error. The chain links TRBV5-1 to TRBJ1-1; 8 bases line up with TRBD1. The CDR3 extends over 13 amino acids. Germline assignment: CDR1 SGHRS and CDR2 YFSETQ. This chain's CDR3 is CASSPGTGTEAFF. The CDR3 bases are TGTGCCAGCAGCCCCGGGACAGGCACTGAAGCTTTCTTT.

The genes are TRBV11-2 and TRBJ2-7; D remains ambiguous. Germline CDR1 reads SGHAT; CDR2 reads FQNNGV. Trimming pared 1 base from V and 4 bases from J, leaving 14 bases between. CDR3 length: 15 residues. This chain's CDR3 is CASSLGAADLYEQYF. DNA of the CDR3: TGTGCCAGCAGCTTAGGGGCAGCCGACCTTTACGAGCAGTACTTC.

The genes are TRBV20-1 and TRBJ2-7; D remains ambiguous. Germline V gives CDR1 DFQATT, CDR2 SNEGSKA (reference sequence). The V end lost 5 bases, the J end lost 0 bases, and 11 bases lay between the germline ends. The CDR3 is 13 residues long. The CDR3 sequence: CSAPDLSSYEQYF. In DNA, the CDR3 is TGCAGTGCTCCGGACCTAAGCTCCTACGAGCAGTACTTC.

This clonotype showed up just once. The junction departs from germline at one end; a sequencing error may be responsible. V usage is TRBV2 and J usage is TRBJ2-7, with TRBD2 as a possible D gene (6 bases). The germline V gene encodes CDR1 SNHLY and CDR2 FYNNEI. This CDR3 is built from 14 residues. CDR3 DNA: TGCGCCAGCAGTGATGGGACTCTCTCCTACGAGCAGCACTTC. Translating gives CASSDGTLSYEQHF.

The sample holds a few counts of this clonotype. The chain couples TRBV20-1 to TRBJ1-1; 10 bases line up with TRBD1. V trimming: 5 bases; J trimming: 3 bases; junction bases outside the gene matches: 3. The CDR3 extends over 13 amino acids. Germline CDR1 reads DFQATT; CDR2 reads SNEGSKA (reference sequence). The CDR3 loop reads CSAPGTGDTEAFF. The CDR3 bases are TGCAGTGCTCCCGGGACAGGGGACACTGAAGCTTTCTTT.

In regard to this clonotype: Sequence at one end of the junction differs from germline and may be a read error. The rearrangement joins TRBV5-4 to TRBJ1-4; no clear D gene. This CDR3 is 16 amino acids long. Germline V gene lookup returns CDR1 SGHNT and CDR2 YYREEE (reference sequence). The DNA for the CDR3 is TGTGCCAGCAGCCCGGGATCAATTGCAACTAATGAAAAACGGTTTTTT. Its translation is CASSPGSIATNEKRFF. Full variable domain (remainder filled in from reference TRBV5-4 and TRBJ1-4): ETGVTQSPTHLIKTRGQQVTLRCSSQSGHNTVSWYQQALGQGPQFIFQYYREEENGRGNFPPRFSGLQFPNYSSELNVNALELDDSALYLCASSPGSIATNEKRFFGSGTQLSVL.

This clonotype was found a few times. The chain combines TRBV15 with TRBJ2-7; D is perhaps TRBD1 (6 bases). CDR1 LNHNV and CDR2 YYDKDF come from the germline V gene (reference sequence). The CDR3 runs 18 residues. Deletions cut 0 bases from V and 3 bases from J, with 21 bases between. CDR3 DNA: TGTGCCACCAGCAGAGATCGTCAGGGGACACCCCAAAACTACGAGCAGTACTTC. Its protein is CATSRDRQGTPQNYEQYF.

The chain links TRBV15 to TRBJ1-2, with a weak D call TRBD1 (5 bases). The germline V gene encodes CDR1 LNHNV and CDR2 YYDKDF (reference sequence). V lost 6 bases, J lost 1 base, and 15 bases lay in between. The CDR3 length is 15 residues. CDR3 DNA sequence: TGTGCCACCAGTTTCGAGGGGAAGGGTAACTATGGCTACACCTTC. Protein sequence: CATSFEGKGNYGYTF.